In its sample, the clone carrying this T cell receptor beta chain is medium-sized. Its antigen is not known. It was by two-round multiplex PCR that TCR beta CDR3 was amplified from genomic DNA. Primers targeting each individual TRBV and TRBJ gene were applied in first-round PCR. Using its own MiXCR run on the multiplex PCR reads, TCRdb lists one record per CDR3 protein. In the table there are almost 40,000 distinct CDR3 sequences, approximately 25% of which are singletons. V shed 5 bases, J shed 3 bases, and the junction held 4 bases outside the gene matches. Germline CDR1 reads SNHLY; CDR2 reads FYNNEI. This CDR3 region has 15 residues. These data come from a study of prognosis after radiotherapy for stage I lung cancer. Study-level results: After stereotactic body radiation therapy, patients with later distant metastases showed lower Shannon entropy.

This sample comprised PBMCs, obtained before or after stereotactic body radiation therapy (not recorded which). The chain uses TRBV2 and TRBJ2-1, with 10 bases lining up with TRBD2. The source of this sequence is a donor at least 50 years old with non-small cell lung cancer. The CDR3 DNA is TGTGCCAGCAGTCGGACTAGCGGAATCTACAATGAGCAGTTCTTC. It is translated as CASSRTSGIYNEQFF.